One sample yielded the 21 T cell receptor beta chains listed below, sequenced in a study of OX40 agonist ivuxolimab in advanced cancers. The protocol was immunoSEQ multiplex PCR, while the TCRdb copy is restricted to in-frame clones and leaves out a portion. The sample lists 50,000 to 70,000 clones; roughly 84% were seen once. Material: CD4+ or CD8+ T cells sorted from blood, obtained in a trial of the OX40 agonist ivuxolimab. These receptors originate from an adult with an advanced solid tumor such as melanoma, head and neck, liver or kidney cancer.

This clone was seen a handful of times. This chain connects TRBV18 to TRBJ2-3, with D hard to call. The V gene lost 4 bases and the J gene lost 0 bases, with 8 bases spanning the gap. Per germline, CDR1 KGHSH and CDR2 LQKENI. The length of the CDR3 is 14 residues. The chain's CDR3 is CASSRSSSTDTQYF. For the CDR3, the DNA is TGTGCCAGCTCACGTTCCTCCAGCACAGATACGCAGTATTTT.

This chain links TRBV19 with TRBJ2-1; TRBD2 is a possible D gene (6 bases). Trimming pared 5 bases from V and 10 bases from J, leaving 12 bases between. This CDR3 is 12 amino acids long. CDR1 LNHDA and CDR2 SQIVND come from the germline V gene (reference sequence). CDR3: CASSPTSREQFF. CDR3 bases: TGTGCCAGTAGTCCCACTAGCAGGGAGCAGTTCTTC.

The V and J genes are TRBV15 and TRBJ2-2; TRBD2 might be the D (6 bases). The CDR3 contains 16 residues. Per germline, CDR1 LNHNV and CDR2 YYDKDF (reference sequence). V was clipped by 0 bases and J by 6 bases, with 14 bases between them. This CDR3 is CATSRDRREYAGELFF. The CDR3 DNA reads TGTGCCACCAGCAGAGATCGCCGGGAGTACGCCGGGGAGCTGTTTTTT.

This chain connects TRBV10-3 to TRBJ2-4; the D is unclear. This CDR3 comprises 14 residues. Germline CDR1 ENHRY, CDR2 SYGVKD. V was shortened by 3 bases and J by 5 bases, with 11 bases between the two germline ends. CDR3 sequence (DNA): TGTGCCATCAGTGAATCAGACATGGAAAACATTCAGTACTTC. Its translation is CAISESDMENIQYF.

The chain joins TRBV19 to TRBJ2-3; D might be TRBD1 (5 bases). Trimming pared 10 bases from V and 5 bases from J, leaving 13 bases between. The CDR3 extends over 12 amino acids. Germline CDR1 LNHDA, CDR2 SQIVND (reference sequence). The CDR3 reads CATGPQGDTQYF. In DNA, the CDR3 is TGTGCCACAGGTCCCCAGGGAGATACGCAGTATTTT.

The V call is TRBV28, the J call TRBJ2-6, with TRBD1 matching 9 bases. Looked up from germline, CDR1 is MDHEN and CDR2 is SYDVKM. The CDR3 is 22 amino acids. Losses at the gene ends were 3 bases for V and 0 bases for J; bases not matched to a gene: 18. DNA of the CDR3: TGTGCCAGCAGTTTTGATGCTCAGTTCGGGACAGGGCTTCTCTCTGGGGCCAACGTCCTGACTTTC. Translated: CASSFDAQFGTGLLSGANVLTF.

This chain uses TRBV7-9 with TRBJ1-1; maybe TRBD1 (5 bases). Germline CDR1 reads SEHNR; CDR2 reads FQNEAQ (reference sequence). The CDR3 runs to 15 residues. V was shortened by 1 base and J by 4 bases, with 13 bases between the two germline ends. The CDR3 sequence: CASSLDPGIITEAFF. CDR3 sequence (DNA): TGTGCCAGCAGCTTAGATCCAGGGATCATCACTGAAGCTTTCTTT.

The V and J genes are TRBV2 and TRBJ1-2; TRBD1 might be the D (5 bases). Germline CDR1 and CDR2: SNHLY and FYNNEI. This CDR3 is built from 13 residues. Between the trimmed V and J ends, which lost 5 bases and 4 bases, there was a span of 11 bases. CDR3 in DNA: TGTGCCAGCAGTCAAGACAGTACCTATGGCTACACCTTC. Translating gives CASSQDSTYGYTF.

V is TRBV4-3 and J is TRBJ1-2, with D unclear. This CDR3 comprises 14 residues. V was pared by 0 bases and J by 8 bases, with 13 bases between. Looked up from germline, CDR1 is LGHNA and CDR2 is YSLEER. CDR3 amino acids: CASSQDPEARGYTF. CDR3 sequence (DNA): TGCGCCAGCAGCCAAGATCCCGAGGCTCGGGGCTACACCTTC.

V gene TRBV7-8 combines with J gene TRBJ2-2; D call uncertain. V was shortened by 1 base and J by 2 bases, with 8 bases between the two germline ends. Germline CDR1 is SGHVS and CDR2 is FQNEAQ. This CDR3 comprises 15 residues. The CDR3, as DNA: TGTGCCAGCAGCTTAGATTTGGTTAACACCGGGGAGCTGTTTTTT. Amino acid sequence: CASSLDLVNTGELFF. The full variable domain, its missing parts supplied by reference TRBV7-8 and TRBJ2-2, is GAGVSQSPRYKVAKRGQDVALRCDPISGHVSLFWYQQALGQGPEFLTYFQNEAQLDKSGLPSDRFFAERPEGSVSTLKIQRTQQEDSAVYLCASSLDLVNTGELFFGEGSRLTVL.

The gene calls are TRBV27 and TRBJ1-6; TRBD1 agrees at 8 bases. In germline, CDR1 is MNHEY, CDR2 SMNVEV (reference sequence). Trimming removed 4 bases from V and 7 bases from J; junction bases left unmatched: 6. This CDR3 is built from 15 residues. CDR3 DNA sequence: TGTGCCAGCAGTTCGTGGGACAGGAGAAATTCACCCCTCCACTTT. This encodes CASSSWDRRNSPLHF.

The chain recombines TRBV11-3 with TRBJ1-5; D is undetermined. The CDR3 sequence is 14 residues long. Trimming removed 7 bases at V and 1 base at J, with 11 bases between. Per germline, CDR1 SGHNT and CDR2 YENEEA. For the CDR3, the DNA is TGTGCCAGCATGGAGGGTCTCAGCAATCAGCCCCAGCATTTT. It is translated as CASMEGLSNQPQHF.

J is TRBJ2-3 and V is TRBV20-1; D is undetermined. Trimming shortened V by 5 bases and J by 2 bases, and 2 bases separated the two germline ends. The length of the CDR3 is 10 residues. Germline values: CDR1 DFQATT, CDR2 SNEGSKA (reference sequence). CDR3 protein: CSAFTDTQYF. CDR3 sequence (DNA): TGCAGTGCTTTCACAGATACGCAGTATTTT.

This clone was detected only once. The chain carries TRBV5-1 and TRBJ1-1; 8 nucleotides agree with TRBD1. The CDR3 length is 14 residues. J lost 1 base, V lost 5 bases, and 4 bases had no gene match. Germline V gene data show CDR1 as SGHRS and CDR2 as YFSETQ. CDR3 nucleotide sequence: TGCGCCAGCAGTAGGGGACAGGAGAACACTGAAGCTTTCTTT. It encodes CASSRGQENTEAFF.

This sequence joins TRBV5-8 and TRBJ1-2; D unresolved. The CDR3 covers 12 residues. Trimming cost V 0 bases and J 8 bases, with 8 bases left between them. Germline CDR1 is SGHTS and CDR2 is YDEGEE. The CDR3 protein is CASSLGGRGYTF. The CDR3 DNA sequence: TGTGCCAGCAGCTTGGGGGGAAGAGGCTACACCTTC.

This clone was recorded once. The V gene is TRBV27, the J gene TRBJ1-1; a weak D match, TRBD1 (6 bases). The germline V gene has CDR1 MNHEY and CDR2 SMNVEV (reference sequence). V lost 5 bases to trimming and J lost 9 bases, with 28 bases between them. The CDR3 consists of 17 residues. The CDR3 nucleotides read TGTGCCAGCAGTCCCCGGGGAGGGGGGACGGACCATAGAAAAGCTTTCTTT. It specifies CASSPRGGGTDHRKAFF.

The chain has TRBV6-1 and TRBJ2-6, with D maybe TRBD1 (5 bases). V lost 5 bases to trimming and J lost 1 base, with 6 bases between them. Germline V gene sequence: CDR1 MNHNS, CDR2 SASEGT. The CDR3 has 14 amino acids. CDR3 DNA sequence: TGTGCCAGCAGTACAGGTTCTGGGGCCAACGTCCTGACTTTC. This translates into CASSTGSGANVLTF.

This chain uses TRBV5-1 with TRBJ1-3; D might be TRBD1 (5 bases). The ends were cut back, 0 bases at V and 0 bases at J, with 10 bases in the middle. There are 16 residues in the CDR3. Looked up from germline, CDR1 is SGHRS and CDR2 is YFSETQ. CDR3 sequence reads: CASSLGDSGSGNTIYF. CDR3 in DNA: TGCGCCAGCAGCTTGGGTGACAGTGGCTCTGGAAACACCATATATTTT.

The V and J genes are TRBV2 and TRBJ1-2; a possible D gene is TRBD1 (5 bases). Germline V lookup: CDR1 SNHLY, CDR2 FYNNEI. Trimming shortened V by 5 bases and J by 4 bases, and 14 bases separated the two germline ends. This CDR3 is 14 amino acids long. The CDR3 DNA follows: TGTGCCAGCAGTTCAGGGACCGGCGGCTATGGCTACACCTTC. This translates into CASSSGTGGYGYTF.

This clone is a singleton in its sample. The chain employs TRBV19 and TRBJ2-3; 9 positions match TRBD1. Germline lookup yields CDR1 LNHDA and CDR2 SQIVND (reference sequence). The CDR3 contains 14 residues. V lost 6 bases and J lost 5; bases outside the gene matches: 6. The CDR3: CASRTGTGRDTQYF. CDR3 in DNA: TGTGCCAGTAGAACCGGGACAGGGAGAGATACGCAGTATTTT.

This chain uses TRBV6-1 with TRBJ1-2; D unresolved. The CDR3 contains 12 residues. The V gene lost 3 bases and the J gene lost 4 bases, with 6 bases spanning the gap. Per germline, CDR1 MNHNS and CDR2 SASEGT. The CDR3 loop is CASSDQSYGYTF. DNA of the CDR3: TGTGCCAGCAGTGACCAAAGCTATGGCTACACCTTC.